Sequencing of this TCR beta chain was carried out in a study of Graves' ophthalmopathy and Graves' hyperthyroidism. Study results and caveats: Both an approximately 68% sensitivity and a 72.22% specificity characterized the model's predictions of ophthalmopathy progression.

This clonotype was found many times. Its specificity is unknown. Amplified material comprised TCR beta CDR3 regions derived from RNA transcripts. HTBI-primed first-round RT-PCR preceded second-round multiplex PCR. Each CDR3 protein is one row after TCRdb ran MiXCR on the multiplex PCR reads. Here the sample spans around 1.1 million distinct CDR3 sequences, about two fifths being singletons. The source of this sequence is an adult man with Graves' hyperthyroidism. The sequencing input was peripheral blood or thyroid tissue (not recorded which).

The CDR3 is CASSVGASNQPQHF. The CDR3 DNA reads TGTGCCAGCAGCGTCGGGGCTAGCAATCAGCCCCAGCATTTT. V is TRBV9 and J is TRBJ1-5; D possibly corresponds to TRBD1 (5 bases). This CDR3 is 14 amino acids long. Trimming took 2 bases from V and 0 from J, leaving 6 bases between them. The germline CDR1 and CDR2 sequences are SGDLS and YYNGEE.